The 23 T cell receptor beta chains below come from one sample, sequenced in a study of blood T cells in healthy people across ages. PCR was performed a second time for about 6 to 11 cycles using a sample-barcoded 5' primer and a J-beta primer mix. TCRdb reanalysed the 5' RACE reads using MiXCR and keeps one entry per CDR3 protein. The sample records 750,000 to 950,000 distinct CDR3 sequences, roughly 53% being singletons. The sequenced material came from blood. These receptors originate from a man at least 80 years old in good health.

The chain employs TRBV18 and TRBJ2-7; 10 nucleotides line up with TRBD1. The length of the CDR3 is 15 residues. J lost 1 base, V lost 2 bases, and 2 bases had no gene match. Germline V lookup: CDR1 KGHSH, CDR2 LQKENI. The CDR3 spells CASSPTGQGSYEQYF. The DNA for the CDR3 is TGTGCCAGCTCACCAACGGGACAGGGGTCCTACGAGCAGTACTTC.

The chain is built from TRBV20-1 and TRBJ2-7, with 7 bases lining up with TRBD1. Near its end, the DNA agrees better with TRBJ2-5, so the J call may be wrong. In germline, CDR1 is DFQATT, CDR2 SNEGSKA (reference sequence). This CDR3 has 15 amino acids. CDR3 sequence reads: CSARQTGDRLETQYF. The DNA for the CDR3 is TGCAGTGCTAGACAAACAGGGGACCGGTTAGAGACCCAGTACTTC.

This clonotype was seen more than once but under ten times. The chain joins TRBV7-2 to TRBJ2-3; D not resolved. The ends were cut back, 3 bases at V and 2 bases at J, with 6 bases in the middle. This CDR3 region has 13 residues. From germline, CDR1 is SGHTA and CDR2 FQGNSA. In nucleotides, the CDR3 is TGTGCCAGCAGCTTCCTGTTCACAGATACGCAGTATTTT. This sequence encodes CASSFLFTDTQYF.

This clonotype turned up a few times. V and J are TRBV12-3 or TRBV12-4 and TRBJ2-6, with D unresolved. The CDR3 contains 15 residues. Trimming cost V 2 bases and J 4 bases, with 9 bases left between them. CDR3 sequence (DNA): TGTGCCAGCAGTTTACTGGCGAAAGGGGCCAACGTCCTGACTTTC. Amino acids: CASSLLAKGANVLTF.

V is TRBV11-2 and J is TRBJ1-2; TRBD1 aligns across 8 bases. This CDR3 is 13 amino acids long. With V trimmed by 2 bases and J by 8 bases, 4 bases remained unmatched. Per the germline V gene, CDR1 is SGHAT and CDR2 is FQNNGV. The CDR3: CASSLKQGGGYTF. CDR3 nucleotide sequence: TGTGCCAGCAGCTTAAAACAGGGGGGAGGCTACACCTTC.

This clonotype was recorded a few times. In DNA, the CDR3 is TGTGCCAGCAGTTCGACGAGAGCCAAAAACATTCAGTACTTC. As protein: CASSSTRAKNIQYF. This sequence joins TRBV27 and TRBJ2-4; D is unresolved. Germline values: CDR1 MNHEY, CDR2 SMNVEV (reference sequence). CDR3 length: 14 amino acids. V shed 4 bases and J shed 0 bases, with 7 bases lying between them.

The chain uses TRBV6-1 and TRBJ2-1, with D possibly being TRBD1 (7 bases). The CDR3 has 14 amino acids. Per the germline V gene, CDR1 is MNHNS and CDR2 is SASEGT. Trimming left V 7 bases short and J 8 bases short, with 18 bases between. CDR3 region: CASTGGGSGYEQFF. For the CDR3, the DNA is TGTGCCAGCACCGGAGGGGGCTCAGGCTATGAGCAGTTCTTC.

The gene calls are TRBV14 and TRBJ1-4; D unresolved. The germline V gene has CDR1 SGHDN and CDR2 FVKESK. The V end was cut by 4 bases, the J end by 4 bases, with 7 bases between. The CDR3 has 13 amino acids. CDR3 in DNA: TGTGCCAGCAGCCTCATCGATAATGAAAAACTGTTTTTT. As protein: CASSLIDNEKLFF.

This clonotype was observed at least ten times. This rearrangement joins TRBV4-2 to TRBJ2-7, with 10 bases aligning to TRBD2. Germline-derived CDR1 and CDR2 are LGHNA and YNFKEQ. V was clipped by 0 bases and J by 0 bases; unmatched bases: 11. The CDR3 sequence is 19 residues long. For the CDR3, the DNA is TGTGCCAGCAGCCAAGAGCTACTAGCGGGACGTCCGAGCTCCTACGAGCAGTACTTC. Encoded protein: CASSQELLAGRPSSYEQYF.

Here the CDR3 reads CASSPMGSGRYYEQYF. The CDR3 bases are TGTGCCAGCAGCCCCATGGGTAGCGGGAGGTACTACGAGCAGTACTTC. This sequence joins TRBV9 and TRBJ2-4, with 10 bases matching TRBD2. Judging by the DNA end, TRBJ2-7 fits better; the J call may be wrong. Germline values: CDR1 SGDLS, CDR2 YYNGEE. This CDR3 contains 16 residues.

In its sample, this clonotype was seen a few times. CDR3 sequence: CASSDLAGRLQETQYF. The DNA of the CDR3 is TGTGCCAGCAGTGACCTAGCGGGACGGCTCCAAGAGACCCAGTACTTC. V usage is TRBV6-1 and J usage is TRBJ2-5; 9 bases fit TRBD2. The V gene's germline CDR1 is MNHNS and CDR2 SASEGT. The V segment lost 3 bases and the J segment 1 base; nucleotides outside the gene matches: 6. CDR3 length equals 16 residues.

The rearrangement joins TRBV7-9 to TRBJ2-5; 11 nucleotides line up with TRBD2. V lost 3 bases, J lost 3 bases, and 3 bases stayed unmatched. Germline V lookup: CDR1 SEHNR, CDR2 FQNEAQ (reference sequence). CDR3 length: 15 amino acids. The CDR3 region is CASSFEGLAEETQYF. In DNA form, the CDR3 reads TGTGCCAGCAGCTTCGAGGGACTAGCGGAAGAGACCCAGTACTTC. Combining the CDR3 with reference TRBV7-9 and TRBJ2-5 gives the whole variable domain DTGVSQNPRHKITKRGQNVTFRCDPISEHNRLYWYRQTLGQGPEFLTYFQNEAQLEKSRLLSDRFSAERPKGSFSTLEIQRTEQGDSAMYLCASSFEGLAEETQYFGPGTRLLVL.

This chain links TRBV28 with TRBJ2-3, with a tentative D call TRBD2 (5 bases). The CDR3 consists of 19 residues. V gave up 3 bases and J gave up 5 bases, with 27 bases separating them. Germline V CDR1 and CDR2: MDHEN, SYDVKM. The CDR3 spells CASSFPYSGTAQNGDTQYF. The DNA of the CDR3 is TGTGCCAGCAGTTTTCCATATTCGGGAACAGCACAAAACGGAGATACGCAGTATTTT.

The count of this clonotype is one. The chain employs TRBV11-1 and TRBJ2-1; TRBD2 agrees at 8 bases. V lost 5 bases, J lost 7 bases, and 13 bases stayed unmatched. Germline values: CDR1 SGHAT, CDR2 FQDESV (reference sequence). The CDR3 is 16 amino acids. DNA of the CDR3: TGTGCCAGCAGCATACCCTTCCGGGAGGGCTGGAATGAGCAGTTCTTC. It yields the protein CASSIPFREGWNEQFF.

The CDR3 reads CASSQGSEAFF. The CDR3 DNA reads as TGTGCCAGCAGTCAGGGGTCTGAAGCTTTCTTT. This rearrangement joins TRBV6-2 or TRBV6-3 to TRBJ1-1; perhaps TRBD1 as D (6 bases). Germline V gene lookup returns CDR1 MNHEY and CDR2 SVGEGT. Trimming stripped 5 bases from V and 6 bases from J, with 7 bases between. The CDR3 spans 11 residues.

This clonotype has more than one count but fewer than ten. The rearrangement links TRBV5-1 to TRBJ2-4; TRBD1 aligns across 8 bases. The ends lost 4 bases at V and 11 bases at J; junction bases unmatched: 14. The CDR3 consists of 15 residues. CDR1 SGHRS and CDR2 YFSETQ come from the germline V gene. CDR3 sequence: CASSPLGRGLQVQYF. The DNA for the CDR3 is TGCGCCAGCAGCCCCCTGGGCAGGGGGCTTCAAGTTCAGTACTTC.

The chain couples TRBV3-1 to TRBJ2-4; 10 nucleotides align to TRBD2. The DNA end is a closer match to TRBJ2-7, so the J assignment may be wrong. This CDR3 contains 16 residues. CDR1 and CDR2 (germline): LGHDT, YNNKEL (reference sequence). The DNA of the CDR3 is TGTGCCAGCAGCCAATTGAAAGCGGGAGGGCGATACGAGCAGTACTTC. Its protein is CASSQLKAGGRYEQYF.

To note about this clonotype: A much larger clone differs by one base, so this may be a read error. This chain links TRBV7-2 with TRBJ2-3, with no clear D. In germline, CDR1 is SGHTA, CDR2 FQGNSA. This CDR3 spans 13 amino acids. The CDR3 DNA is TGTGCCAACAGCCCTCACGGCACAGATACGCAGTATTTT. Its translation: CANSPHGTDTQYF.

This clonotype appeared a few times. This chain joins TRBV10-3 and TRBJ2-1; 16 bases match TRBD2. J lost 9 bases, V lost 5 bases, and 7 bases had no gene match. The germline V gene has CDR1 ENHRY and CDR2 SYGVKD. The CDR3 contains 16 residues. The CDR3 region is CAISQGLAGGPVEQFF. The CDR3 nucleotides are TGTGCCATCAGTCAGGGACTAGCGGGAGGGCCGGTTGAGCAGTTCTTC.

The chain combines TRBV3-1 with TRBJ2-1; unclear D gene. CDR1 and CDR2 (germline): LGHDT, YNNKEL (reference sequence). Trimming removed 0 bases from V and 4 bases from J, with 10 bases in between. CDR3 length: 15 residues. The CDR3 region has the DNA TGTGCCAGCAGCCAAGATCTAGACACTTACAATGAGCAGTTCTTC. This codes for CASSQDLDTYNEQFF.

This clonotype was observed a handful of times. The gene calls are TRBV7-2 and TRBJ2-5, with D perhaps TRBD1 (6 bases). V was shortened by 4 bases and J by 5 bases, with 17 bases between the two germline ends. The CDR3 has 15 residues. Germline assignment: CDR1 SGHTA and CDR2 FQGNSA. The CDR3 spells CASSSSTGFSETQYF. Here the CDR3 DNA reads TGTGCCAGCAGCTCCTCAACAGGGTTCTCGGAGACCCAGTACTTC. The full variable domain, rest sourced from reference TRBV7-2 and TRBJ2-5, is GAGVSQSPSNKVTEKGKDVELRCDPISGHTALYWYRQSLGQGLEFLIYFQGNSAPDKSGLPSDRFSAERTGGSVSTLTIQRTQQEDSAVYLCASSSSTGFSETQYFGPGTRLLVL.

The table lists this clonotype with a few counts. The chain recombines TRBV20-1 with TRBJ2-1, with 12 nucleotides matching TRBD2. CDR1 DFQATT and CDR2 SNEGSKA come from the germline V gene (reference sequence). The CDR3 runs 17 residues. With 0 bases clipped from V and 7 bases from J, the junction kept 10 bases outside the gene matches. The CDR3 DNA reads as TGCAGTGCTAGAGACCCCCGGACTAGCGGGACGGTAAATGAGCAGTTCTTC. Residues: CSARDPRTSGTVNEQFF.

This clonotype came up a few times. The rearrangement joins TRBV20-1 to TRBJ1-5, with 7 bases fitting TRBD1. Germline V gene data show CDR1 as DFQATT and CDR2 as SNEGSKA (reference sequence). There are 12 residues in the CDR3. Losses at the gene ends were 4 bases for V and 5 bases for J; bases not matched to a gene: 2. CDR3 coding DNA: TGCAGTGCTAACGACAGGGATCAGCCCCAGCATTTT. Its protein is CSANDRDQPQHF.